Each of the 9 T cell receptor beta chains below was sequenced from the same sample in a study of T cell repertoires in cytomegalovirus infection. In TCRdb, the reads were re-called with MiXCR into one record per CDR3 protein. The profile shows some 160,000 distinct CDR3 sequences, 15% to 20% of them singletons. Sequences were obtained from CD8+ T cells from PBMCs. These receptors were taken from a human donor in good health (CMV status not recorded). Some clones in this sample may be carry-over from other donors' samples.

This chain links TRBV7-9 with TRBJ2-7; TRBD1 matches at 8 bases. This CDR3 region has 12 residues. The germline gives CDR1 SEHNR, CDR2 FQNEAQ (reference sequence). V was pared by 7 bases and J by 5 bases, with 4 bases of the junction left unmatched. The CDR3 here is CASTRQGNEQYF. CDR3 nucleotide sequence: TGTGCCAGCACCCGACAGGGGAACGAGCAGTACTTC.

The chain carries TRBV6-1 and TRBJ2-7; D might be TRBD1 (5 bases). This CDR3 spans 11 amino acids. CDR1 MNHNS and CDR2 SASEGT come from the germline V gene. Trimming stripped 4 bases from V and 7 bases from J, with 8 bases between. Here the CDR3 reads CASSAHREQYF. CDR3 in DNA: TGTGCCAGCAGTGCACACAGGGAGCAGTACTTC.

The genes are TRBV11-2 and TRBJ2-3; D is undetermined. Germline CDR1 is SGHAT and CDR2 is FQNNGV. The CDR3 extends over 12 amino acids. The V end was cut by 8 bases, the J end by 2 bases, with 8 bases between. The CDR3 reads CASLGATDTQYF. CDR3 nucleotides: TGTGCCAGCCTGGGTGCCACAGATACGCAGTATTTT.

The chain's CDR3 is CASSVDGWGNQPQHF. DNA for the CDR3: TGTGCCAGCAGCGTAGACGGCTGGGGAAATCAGCCCCAGCATTTT. The genes are TRBV9 and TRBJ1-5, with D hard to call. CDR1 is SGDLS, CDR2 YYNGEE, per germline. The CDR3 spans 15 residues. The V gene lost 0 bases and the J gene lost 4 bases, with 11 bases spanning the gap.

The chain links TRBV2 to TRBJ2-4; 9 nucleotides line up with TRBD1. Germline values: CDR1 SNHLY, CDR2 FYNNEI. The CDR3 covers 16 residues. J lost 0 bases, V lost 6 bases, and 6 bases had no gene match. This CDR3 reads CASRETGGLAKNIQYF. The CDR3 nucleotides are TGTGCCAGCAGAGAGACAGGGGGACTAGCCAAAAACATTCAGTACTTC. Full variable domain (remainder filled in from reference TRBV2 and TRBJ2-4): EPEVTQTPSHQVTQMGQEVILRCVPISNHLYFYWYRQILGQKVEFLVSFYNNEISEKSEIFDDQFSVERPDGSNFTLKIRSTKLEDSAMYFCASRETGGLAKNIQYFGAGTRLSVL.

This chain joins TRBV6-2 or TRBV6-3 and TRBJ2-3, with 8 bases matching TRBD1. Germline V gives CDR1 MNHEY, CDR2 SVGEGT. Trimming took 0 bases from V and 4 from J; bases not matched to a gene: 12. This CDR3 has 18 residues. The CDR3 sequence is CASSYSATDREGADTQYF. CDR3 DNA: TGTGCCAGCAGTTACTCGGCGACGGACAGGGAAGGCGCAGATACGCAGTATTTT.

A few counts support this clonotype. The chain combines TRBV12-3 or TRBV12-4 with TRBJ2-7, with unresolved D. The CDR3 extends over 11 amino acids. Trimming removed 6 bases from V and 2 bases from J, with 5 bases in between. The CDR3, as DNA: TGTGCCAGCAGGGCAGCCTACGAGCAGTACTTC. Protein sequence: CASRAAYEQYF.

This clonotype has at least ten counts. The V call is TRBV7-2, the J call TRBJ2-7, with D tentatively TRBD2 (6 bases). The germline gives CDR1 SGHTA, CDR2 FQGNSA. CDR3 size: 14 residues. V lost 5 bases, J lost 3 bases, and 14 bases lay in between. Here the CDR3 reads CASSLGEEIYEQYF. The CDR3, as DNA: TGTGCCAGCAGCCTCGGGGAGGAGATCTACGAGCAGTACTTC.

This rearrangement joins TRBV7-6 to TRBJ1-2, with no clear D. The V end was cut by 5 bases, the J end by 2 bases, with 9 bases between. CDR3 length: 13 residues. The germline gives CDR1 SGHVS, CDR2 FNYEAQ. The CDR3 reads CASSIDRNYGYTF. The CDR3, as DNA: TGTGCCAGCAGCATTGACCGGAACTATGGCTACACCTTC.